These T cell receptor beta chains were read from a single sample in a study of T cell responses to AZD1222 COVID-19 vaccine. The protocol was immunoSEQ multiplex PCR, while the TCRdb copy is restricted to in-frame clones and leaves out a portion. The sample yields about 100,000 clones, less than 90% seen once. This sample comprised peripheral blood, obtained on day 0 of AZD1222 vaccination. The receptors come from an adult in good health. Both conserved end residues are part of each CDR3. The order of the fields is V gene, D gene, clone size, J gene, CDR3 DNA, CDR3 protein. The D gene is left open where the match is weak. A clone size is listed for some rows: how often the clone was seen (once, few, many), or a class if it is expanded.

TRBV29-1	.	once	TRBJ1-2	TGCAGCGTCGTGGCGCCTGATCCTAACTATGGCTACACCTTC	CSVVAPDPNYGYTF
TRBV28	.	.	TRBJ1-2	TGTGCCAGCAATGGTCCCTACATCCTCTATGGCTACACCTTC	CASNGPYILYGYTF
TRBV5-1	.	.	TRBJ1-4	TGCGCCAGCAGCTTGGAGAACAGGGTTGAGGAAAAACTGTTTTTT	CASSLENRVEEKLFF
TRBV7-6	.	.	TRBJ1-4	TGTGCCAGCAGCTTTTCTGACATAACTAATGAAAAACTGTTTTTT	CASSFSDITNEKLFF
TRBV6-5	.	.	TRBJ1-4	TGTGCCAGCAGTTACGAGACCCACCAAAATGAAAAACTGTTTTTT	CASSYETHQNEKLFF
TRBV18	.	few	TRBJ1-6	TGTGCCAGCTCACCAGAGGGGGGGACAAGGACGCGCACCCACTTT	CASSPEGGTRTRTHF
TRBV6-2/TRBV6-3	.	.	TRBJ2-3	TGTGCCAGCAGTTTCTCGTACACAGATACGCAGTATTTT	CASSFSYTDTQYF
TRBV10-2	.	.	TRBJ1-2	TGCGCCAGCAGTGAGTCTTATAGTGACTACACCTTC	CASSESYSDYTF
TRBV6-6	.	.	TRBJ1-1	TGTGCCAGCAGTTACTCGCTCCGGCAGCTAAACACTGAAGCTTTCTTT	CASSYSLRQLNTEAFF
TRBV10-3	TRBD2	.	TRBJ2-3	TGTGCCATCAGTGCGGCTAGCGGGAGAGGGGTGGATACGCAGTATTTT	CAISAASGRGVDTQYF
TRBV18	.	.	TRBJ1-1	TGTGCCAGCTCACCGCCCGGGGCCCGGGGGAACACTGAAGCTTTCTTT	CASSPPGARGNTEAFF
TRBV12-3/TRBV12-4	.	.	TRBJ1-1	TGTGCCAGCAGTTTCGTTTGGGCATTGACTTTCTTT	CASSFVWALTFF
TRBV12-3/TRBV12-4	.	.	TRBJ2-3	TGTGCCAGCAGTTATTTATCGGATACGCAGTATTTT	CASSYLSDTQYF
TRBV29-1	TRBD2	.	TRBJ2-3	TGCAGCGTTGAAGAGTGGACTAGCGGGAGTAGGGCAGATACGCAGTATTTT	CSVEEWTSGSRADTQYF
TRBV18	TRBD1	.	TRBJ1-1	TGTGCCAGCTCATCTACGACAGGGGTTCCCACTGAAGCTTTCTTT	CASSSTTGVPTEAFF
TRBV11-3	TRBD2	once	TRBJ2-3	TGTGCCAGCAGCTCCATAGCGGGGCGCACAGATACGCAGTATTTT	CASSSIAGRTDTQYF
TRBV18	.	.	TRBJ1-1	TGTGCCAGCTTTCCCAGGGAGGCCAGTGAAGCTTTCTTT	CASFPREASEAFF
TRBV5-1	TRBD1	.	TRBJ1-4	TGCGCCAGCAGCCCCGGGACAGGAGGTGAAAAACTGTTTTTT	CASSPGTGGEKLFF
TRBV6-5	.	.	TRBJ2-1	TGTGCCAGCAGTCTGAGAGGCATCACAGACAATGAGCAGTTCTTC	CASSLRGITDNEQFF
TRBV19	TRBD1	.	TRBJ2-3	TGTGCCAGTAGTATAGTGGGGACAGGGGGGAGCACAGATACGCAGTATTTT	CASSIVGTGGSTDTQYF
TRBV15	.	.	TRBJ1-3	TGTGCCACCAGCAGAGACGGAAACACCATATATTTT	CATSRDGNTIYF
TRBV29-1	.	.	TRBJ2-3	TGCAGCGTTGAGGGTGTACAGGGTCTTGCGGACACAGATACGCAGTATTTT	CSVEGVQGLADTDTQYF
TRBV15	.	few	TRBJ2-2	TGTGCCACCAGCAGAATGATTAACACCGGGGAGCTGTTTTTT	CATSRMINTGELFF
TRBV28	.	.	TRBJ1-5	TGTGCCAGCACCCCGGGGGGGTCCACCAAGCCCCAGCATTTT	CASTPGGSTKPQHF
TRBV28	.	.	TRBJ1-1	TGTGCCAGCAACCAAGAGGGGAGGGAGGCTTTCTTT	CASNQEGREAFF
TRBV7-3	.	.	TRBJ2-1	TGTGCCAGCAGCTTTGGGGGAGCTGGCCTCAATGAGCAGTTCTTC	CASSFGGAGLNEQFF
TRBV7-2	.	.	TRBJ2-7	TGTGCCAGCAGCTTAGGTCCGTTCTACGAGCAGTACTTC	CASSLGPFYEQYF
TRBV4-3	TRBD1	.	TRBJ1-3	TGCGCCAGCAGCCAAGCGGTCGGGACAGGGAGGAACACCATATATTTT	CASSQAVGTGRNTIYF
TRBV5-5	.	.	TRBJ1-5	TGTGCCAGCAGCTTGGGCACCAGCAATCAGCCCCAGCATTTT	CASSLGTSNQPQHF
TRBV5-1	.	.	TRBJ1-1	TGCGCCAGCAGCTTGGCCCCCGGGAACAGACCGAACACTGAAGCTTTCTTT	CASSLAPGNRPNTEAFF
TRBV7-2	.	.	TRBJ2-7	TGTGCCAGCACCGTAGCGGTACTCTCCTACGAGCAGTACTTC	CASTVAVLSYEQYF
TRBV4-1	.	.	TRBJ1-5	TGCGCCAGCAGCCAAGATGCAAGGCCAGGGCCCCAGCATTTT	CASSQDARPGPQHF
TRBV10-2	.	.	TRBJ2-1	TGCGCCAGCAGTGTAGCGGTCACCTACAATGAGCAGTTCTTC	CASSVAVTYNEQFF
TRBV5-6	.	.	TRBJ1-3	TGTGCCAGCAGCTTAAACGGGTCACCATCTGGAAACACCATATATTTT	CASSLNGSPSGNTIYF
TRBV5-4	.	once	TRBJ2-5	TGTGCCAGCAGCTTGGTTTGGGAGTCGGCCCAGTACTTC	CASSLVWESAQYF